This T cell receptor beta chain emerged from a study of blood T cell repertoires in COVID-19. As for the study in general: Sites in the United States, Italy and Spain provided acute and convalescent COVID-19 samples. From T cells, B-cell-depleted T cells, or PBMCs came the material, which was cDNA or gDNA.

Original analysis: Using reference gene primer amplification, nucleated cell counts were estimated. Repertoires were generated with immunoSEQ multiplex PCR, while TCRdb's copy carries only in-frame clones and drops some. The DNA gave D and trimming, while V, J and clone size come from that table. There are some 76,000 clones in the sample; over 75% occur only once, and approximately 5% lies in the top ten. CDR3 length: 14 amino acids. V lost 6 bases and J lost 7; bases outside the gene matches: 10. The germline CDR1 and CDR2 sequences are MNHEY and SMNVEV (reference sequence). The specimen sequenced was peripheral blood. The sequence was obtained from a woman between 18 and 29 years old with acute or convalescent COVID-19. The chain carries TRBV27 and TRBJ1-2; 8 bases fit TRBD1. The CDR3 DNA reads TGTGCCAGCAGACCGTCTACAGGGGGTGGTGGCTACACCTTC. As protein: CASRPSTGGGGYTF.